Listed below are T cell receptor beta chains from one sample, sequenced in a study of T-cell reconstitution after alpha-beta-depleted transplantation in children. TCRdb re-called the PCR reads with MiXCR, one entry per CDR3 protein. The repertoire includes under 35,000 distinct CDR3 sequences, around 6.3% of them detected once, and about 7% sits in the top ten. The input for sequencing was PBMCs, mostly from graft donor cells, taken 180 days after TCRalphabeta/CD19-depleted stem cell transplant. Receptors originate from a male patient aged 10 to 17 who had a stem cell transplant for acute myeloid leukemia, so the T cells may come from the graft donor. CDR3s include the opening cysteine and the closing phenylalanine or tryptophan. Fields, in order: CDR3 protein, CDR3 DNA, D gene, clone size, V gene, J gene. D genes are given only for firm matches. Size is stated as once, few or many counts, or a class when the clone is expanded.

CDR3aa: CASSRQAHTEAFF
CDR3nt: TGTGCCAGCAGCCGACAGGCTCACACTGAAGCTTTCTTT
d_gene: .
abundance: many
v_gene: TRBV14
j_gene: TRBJ1-1

CDR3aa: CASRCPPRLGLRDKEQYF
CDR3nt: TGTGCCAGCAGATGCCCCCCTAGGCTTGGTCTCCGGGACAAAGAGCAGTACTTC
d_gene: .
abundance: once
v_gene: TRBV11-2
j_gene: TRBJ2-7

CDR3aa: CSARGDSGTGPDTQYF
CDR3nt: TGCAGTGCTAGAGGGGATAGCGGGACAGGCCCAGATACGCAGTATTTT
d_gene: .
abundance: many
v_gene: TRBV20-1
j_gene: TRBJ2-3

CDR3aa: CASSLLNREMWRETQYF
CDR3nt: TGTGCCAGCAGCTTGCTAAACAGGGAGATGTGGAGAGAGACCCAGTACTTC
d_gene: .
abundance: medium-sized
v_gene: TRBV5-5
j_gene: TRBJ2-5

CDR3aa: CATRISPQETQYF
CDR3nt: TGTGCCACCCGGATCTCCCCCCAAGAGACCCAGTACTTC
d_gene: .
abundance: many
v_gene: TRBV10-3
j_gene: TRBJ2-5

CDR3aa: CASSLAGPETQYF
CDR3nt: TGTGCCAGCAGCTTAGCCGGGCCAGAGACCCAGTACTTC
d_gene: .
abundance: medium-sized
v_gene: TRBV7-7
j_gene: TRBJ2-5

CDR3aa: CASSPSGSGTDTQYF
CDR3nt: TGTGCCAGCAGCCCAAGCGGGAGTGGCACAGATACGCAGTATTTT
d_gene: TRBD2
abundance: medium-sized
v_gene: TRBV7-2
j_gene: TRBJ2-3

CDR3aa: CASSLGQGVFGAEAFF
CDR3nt: TGTGCCAGCAGCCTAGGACAGGGGGTATTTGGCGCTGAAGCTTTCTTT
d_gene: TRBD1
abundance: many
v_gene: TRBV7-2
j_gene: TRBJ1-1

CDR3aa: CASSEVLAGDTQYF
CDR3nt: TGTGCCAGCAGTGAAGTCCTAGCGGGAGATACGCAGTATTTT
d_gene: TRBD2
abundance: many
v_gene: TRBV25-1
j_gene: TRBJ2-3

CDR3aa: CASSRDFGRTDTQYF
CDR3nt: TGTGCCAGCAGCCGGGACTTCGGGCGCACAGATACGCAGTATTTT
d_gene: .
abundance: many
v_gene: TRBV5-6
j_gene: TRBJ2-3

CDR3aa: CASSYGRYTDTQYF
CDR3nt: TGTGCCAGCAGTTACGGCCGATACACAGATACGCAGTATTTT
d_gene: .
abundance: many
v_gene: TRBV6-2/TRBV6-3
j_gene: TRBJ2-3

CDR3aa: CAISESKAEAFF
CDR3nt: TGTGCCATCAGTGAGTCGAAGGCTGAAGCTTTCTTT
d_gene: .
abundance: many
v_gene: TRBV10-3
j_gene: TRBJ1-1

CDR3aa: CASSLPRGSGSPLHF
CDR3nt: TGTGCCAGCAGTTTACCACGTGGATCAGGGTCACCCCTCCACTTT
d_gene: .
abundance: many
v_gene: TRBV28
j_gene: TRBJ1-6

CDR3aa: CASSSGTQNEQFF
CDR3nt: TGTGCCAGCAGCTCCGGGACGCAAAATGAGCAGTTCTTC
d_gene: .
abundance: many
v_gene: TRBV3-1
j_gene: TRBJ2-1

CDR3aa: CSVEQNNEQFF
CDR3nt: TGCAGCGTTGAACAGAACAATGAGCAGTTCTTC
d_gene: .
abundance: many
v_gene: TRBV29-1
j_gene: TRBJ2-1

CDR3aa: CSASPDRTKYNEQFF
CDR3nt: TGCAGTGCTTCCCCTGACCGGACTAAGTACAATGAGCAGTTCTTC
d_gene: .
abundance: many
v_gene: TRBV20-1
j_gene: TRBJ2-1

CDR3aa: CASSSDRPFNSPLHF
CDR3nt: TGCGCCAGCAGCTCGGACAGACCATTTAATTCACCCCTCCACTTT
d_gene: .
abundance: many
v_gene: TRBV5-1
j_gene: TRBJ1-6